This T cell receptor beta chain is drawn from a study of blood T cell repertoires in COVID-19. Study background: Acute and convalescent COVID-19 samples came from the United States, Italy and Spain. In each case, the material was cDNA or gDNA derived from T cells, B-cell-depleted T cells, or PBMCs.

Per the original methods: Amplification of reference gene primers provided the estimated nucleated cell counts. Measured with immunoSEQ multiplex PCR; TCRdb has only the in-frame clones, and not every one. The V and J calls and the clone size are those of that table, but D and trimming were determined from the DNA. The sample contains 29,000 or so clones, 80% to 90% of which appear only once. This CDR3 comprises 12 residues. CDR1 and CDR2 from the germline V gene are MNHEY and SMNVEV (reference sequence). The V and J ends lost 7 bases and 6 bases respectively, with 13 bases between them. The sequenced sample was peripheral blood. The V gene is TRBV27, the J gene TRBJ2-7, with no clear D. This receptor was taken from a man aged 55 to 69 with acute or convalescent COVID-19. Here the CDR3 DNA reads TGTGCCAGCACAACCCTAGGCCGCGAGCAGTACTTC. It encodes CASTTLGREQYF.